What follows is one TCR beta chain and its context. The antigen is not known. The same CDR3 can be traced to other DNA sequences in this sample. The sample originates from a study of cytotoxic CD8 clonotypes in ibrutinib-treated CLL. Across the whole study: After median about 69 months, around 15 stayed in remission, about 12 progressed; responses some 25 partial, 2 complete. Timing of response sample collection was a median around 12 months after treatment start, with a range of 6 to 36.

Germline assignment: CDR1 SGDLS and CDR2 YYNGEE. The CDR3 is 14 amino acids. V dropped 0 bases and J dropped 0 bases, with 7 bases sitting between them. TCRdb's copy holds only in-frame clones and misses some; the assay was immunoSEQ multiplex PCR. The table shows almost 250,000 clones, with 70% occurring only once. General observations from the study: Sustained-remission and progressing patients were not sampled at matched times.

The gene calls are TRBV9 and TRBJ2-7; D gene ambiguous. The TCR originated in a human donor with chronic lymphocytic leukemia. Source: PBMCs, taken after 24 months of ibrutinib treatment. The CDR3 coding sequence is TGTGCCAGCAGCGTAGCGTCAGGCTCCTACGAGCAGTACTTC. Its translation is CASSVASGSYEQYF.